These T cell receptor beta chains were read from a single sample in a study of early T cells in non-severe SARS-CoV-2 infection. A single record per CDR3 protein comes from TCRdb applying MiXCR to the 5' RACE reads. The sample contains some 34,000 distinct CDR3 sequences, roughly 6.6% of which appear only once. Material: whole blood, obtained at baseline. Receptors originate from an adult who was a healthcare worker with PCR-confirmed SARS-CoV-2 infection or an uninfected control (not recorded which). Both conserved end residues are part of each CDR3. The order of the fields is V gene, D gene, clone size, J gene, CDR3 protein, CDR3 DNA. The D gene is left open where the match is weak. Size is stated for part of the rows, as once, few or many counts, or as a class when the clone is expanded.

TRBV7-9	TRBD2	-	TRBJ2-5	CASSFSGLAGQETQYF	TGTGCCAGCAGCTTCAGTGGACTAGCGGGACAAGAGACCCAGTACTTC
TRBV4-2	TRBD2	few	TRBJ2-2	CASSQEVGTINTGELFF	TGTGCCAGCAGCCAAGAGGTCGGGACTATTAACACCGGGGAGCTGTTTTTT
TRBV21-1	-	-	TRBJ1-5	CASSKEVGRLQPQHF	TGTGCCAGCAGCAAAGAAGTAGGTCGGCTTCAGCCCCAGCATTTT
TRBV9	-	-	TRBJ2-5	CASSPHLGEETQYF	TGTGCCAGCAGCCCTCATCTTGGGGAAGAGACCCAGTACTTC
TRBV10-3	-	few	TRBJ1-2	CAISESMGIVYGYTF	TGTGCCATCAGTGAGTCGATGGGGATAGTCTATGGCTACACCTTC
TRBV20-1	TRBD2	many	TRBJ2-7	CSMTGTSGYEQYF	TGCAGCATGACCGGGACTAGCGGTTACGAGCAGTACTTC
TRBV5-1	-	-	TRBJ1-2	CASSFGRGNVYGCTF	-
TRBV9	-	few	TRBJ2-1	CASSVGQERAQFF	TGTGCCAGCAGCGTAGGGCAGGAGCGGGCGCAGTTCTTC
TRBV7-8	TRBD2	many	TRBJ2-1	CASSLAVLAGVGNEQFF	TGTGCCAGCAGCTTAGCTGTTCTAGCGGGAGTAGGCAATGAGCAGTTCTTC
TRBV12-3/TRBV12-4	TRBD1	-	TRBJ1-6	CASSLDGQGGFSPLHF	TGTGCCAGCAGTTTAGATGGACAGGGTGGATTTTCACCCCTCCACTTT
TRBV20-1	-	many	TRBJ2-3	CSARLTDTQYF	TGCAGTGCTAGGCTCACAGATACGCAGTATTTT
TRBV3-1	TRBD2	-	TRBJ2-3	CASSPRFVSGRAADTQYF	TGTGCCAGCAGCCCGAGGTTCGTTAGCGGGAGGGCCGCAGATACGCAGTATTTT
TRBV7-9	TRBD1	many	TRBJ1-1	CASRAKDRLNTEAFF	TGTGCCAGCAGGGCTAAGGACAGGCTAAACACTGAAGCTTTCTTT
TRBV28	-	many	TRBJ1-2	CASSLGGGRLLNYGYTF	TGTGCCAGCAGTTTAGGGGGAGGGCGACTCCTTAACTATGGCTACACCTTC
TRBV29-1	-	many	TRBJ1-2	CSVALGRTRIYGYTF	TGCAGCGTGGCCCTCGGAAGGACTCGAATCTATGGCTACACCTTC
TRBV18	-	-	TRBJ1-1	CASSPRAQLGGTEAFF	TGTGCCAGCTCACCGCGGGCCCAATTAGGGGGGACTGAAGCTTTCTTT
TRBV10-2	-	few	TRBJ2-5	CASSRIGRPEETQYF	TGCGCCAGCAGTAGGATTGGACGCCCAGAGGAGACCCAGTACTTC